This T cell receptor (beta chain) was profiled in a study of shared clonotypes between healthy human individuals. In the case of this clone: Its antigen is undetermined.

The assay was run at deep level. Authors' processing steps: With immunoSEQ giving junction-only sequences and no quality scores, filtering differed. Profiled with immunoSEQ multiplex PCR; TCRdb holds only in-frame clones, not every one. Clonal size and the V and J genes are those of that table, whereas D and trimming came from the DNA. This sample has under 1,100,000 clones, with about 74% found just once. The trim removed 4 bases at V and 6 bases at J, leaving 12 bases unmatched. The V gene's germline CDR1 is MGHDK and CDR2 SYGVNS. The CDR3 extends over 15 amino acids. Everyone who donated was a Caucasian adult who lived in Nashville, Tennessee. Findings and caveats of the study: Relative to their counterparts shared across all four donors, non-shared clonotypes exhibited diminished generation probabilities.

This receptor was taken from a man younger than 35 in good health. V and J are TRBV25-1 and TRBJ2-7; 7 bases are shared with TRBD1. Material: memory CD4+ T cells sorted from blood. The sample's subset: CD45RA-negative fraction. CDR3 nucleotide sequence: TGTGCCAGCAGTGGGGACCGACAGGGCGTCGGCGAGCAGTACTTC. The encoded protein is CASSGDRQGVGEQYF.